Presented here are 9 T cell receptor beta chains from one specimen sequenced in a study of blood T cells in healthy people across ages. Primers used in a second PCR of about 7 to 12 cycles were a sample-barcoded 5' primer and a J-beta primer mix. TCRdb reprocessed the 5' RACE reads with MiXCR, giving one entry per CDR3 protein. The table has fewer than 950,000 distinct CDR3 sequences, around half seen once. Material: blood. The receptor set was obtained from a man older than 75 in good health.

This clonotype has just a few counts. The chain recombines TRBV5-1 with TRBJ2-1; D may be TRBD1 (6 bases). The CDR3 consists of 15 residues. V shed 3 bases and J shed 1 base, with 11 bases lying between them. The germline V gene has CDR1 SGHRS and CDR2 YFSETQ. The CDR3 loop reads CASSSGTGSYNEQFF. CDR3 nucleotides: TGCGCCAGCAGCTCGGGCACAGGGTCCTACAATGAGCAGTTCTTC.

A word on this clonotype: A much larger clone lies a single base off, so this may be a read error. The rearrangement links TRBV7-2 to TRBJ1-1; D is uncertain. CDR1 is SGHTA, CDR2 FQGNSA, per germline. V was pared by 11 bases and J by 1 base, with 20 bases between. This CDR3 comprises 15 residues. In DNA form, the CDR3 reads TGTGCCTGCGCAAGCTCCGGGGTTTGGAACACTGAAGCTTTCTTT. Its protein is CACASSGVWNTEAFF.

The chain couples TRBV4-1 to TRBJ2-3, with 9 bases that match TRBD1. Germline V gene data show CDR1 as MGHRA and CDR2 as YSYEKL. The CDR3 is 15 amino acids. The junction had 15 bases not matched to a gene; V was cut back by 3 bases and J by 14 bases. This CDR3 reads CASSHPGTGWRYAYF. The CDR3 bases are TGCGCCAGCAGCCATCCCGGGACAGGGTGGAGATACGCGTATTTT.

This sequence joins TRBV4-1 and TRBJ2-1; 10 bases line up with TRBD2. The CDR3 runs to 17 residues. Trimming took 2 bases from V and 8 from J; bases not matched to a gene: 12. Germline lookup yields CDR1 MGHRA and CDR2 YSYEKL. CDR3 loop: CASSQLGSSGRFHEQFF. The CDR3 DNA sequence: TGCGCCAGCAGCCAACTAGGGAGTAGCGGGAGGTTCCATGAGCAGTTCTTC.

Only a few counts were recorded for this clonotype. The DNA for the CDR3 is TGTGCCACCAGTGATTCATTCGGGGCAGTTAGTAGTGAGCAGTTCTTC. This gives the protein CATSDSFGAVSSEQFF. The chain joins TRBV24-1 to TRBJ2-1; D may correspond to TRBD1 or TRBD2 (5 bases each). CDR1 is KGHDR, CDR2 SFDVKD, per germline. V lost 2 bases and J lost 9, with 19 bases in between. The CDR3 is 16 residues long.

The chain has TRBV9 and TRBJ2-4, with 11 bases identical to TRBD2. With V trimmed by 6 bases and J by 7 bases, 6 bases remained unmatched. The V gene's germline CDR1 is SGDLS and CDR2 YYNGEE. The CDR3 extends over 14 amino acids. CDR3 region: CASKPTSGNNIQYF. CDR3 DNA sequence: TGTGCCAGCAAACCGACTAGCGGGAATAACATTCAGTACTTC.

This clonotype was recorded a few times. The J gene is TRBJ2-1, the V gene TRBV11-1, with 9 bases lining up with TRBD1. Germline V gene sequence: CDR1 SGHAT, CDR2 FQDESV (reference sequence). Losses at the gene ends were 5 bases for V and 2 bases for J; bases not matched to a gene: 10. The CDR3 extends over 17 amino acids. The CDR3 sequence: CASSASGTGLTYNEQFF. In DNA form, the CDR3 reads TGTGCCAGCAGCGCTTCCGGGACAGGGTTAACCTACAATGAGCAGTTCTTC.

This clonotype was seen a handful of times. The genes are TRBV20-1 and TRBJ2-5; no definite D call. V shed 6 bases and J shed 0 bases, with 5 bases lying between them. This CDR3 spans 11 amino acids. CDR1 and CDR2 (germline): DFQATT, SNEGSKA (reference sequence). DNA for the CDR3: TGCAGTGCCCAGTACCAAGAGACCCAGTACTTC. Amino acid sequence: CSAQYQETQYF.

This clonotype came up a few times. The CDR3 DNA reads TGTGCCAGCAGGGTGGGCAATTCACCCCTCCACTTT. Translating it yields CASRVGNSPLHF. The V and J genes are TRBV28 and TRBJ1-6; D remains unclear. Germline values: CDR1 MDHEN, CDR2 SYDVKM. V was cut by 6 bases and J by 7 bases, with 7 bases left in between. The CDR3 covers 12 residues.